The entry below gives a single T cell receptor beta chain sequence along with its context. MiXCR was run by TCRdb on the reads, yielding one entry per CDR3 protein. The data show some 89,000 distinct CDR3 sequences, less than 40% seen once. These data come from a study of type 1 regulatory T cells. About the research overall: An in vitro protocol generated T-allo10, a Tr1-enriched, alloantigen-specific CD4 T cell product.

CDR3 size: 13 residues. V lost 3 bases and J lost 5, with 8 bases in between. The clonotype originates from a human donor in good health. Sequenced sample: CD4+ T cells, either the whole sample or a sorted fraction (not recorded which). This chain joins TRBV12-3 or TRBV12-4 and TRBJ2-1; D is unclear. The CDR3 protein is CASSFWNNNEQFF. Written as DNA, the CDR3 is TGTGCCAGCAGTTTTTGGAACAACAATGAGCAGTTCTTC.